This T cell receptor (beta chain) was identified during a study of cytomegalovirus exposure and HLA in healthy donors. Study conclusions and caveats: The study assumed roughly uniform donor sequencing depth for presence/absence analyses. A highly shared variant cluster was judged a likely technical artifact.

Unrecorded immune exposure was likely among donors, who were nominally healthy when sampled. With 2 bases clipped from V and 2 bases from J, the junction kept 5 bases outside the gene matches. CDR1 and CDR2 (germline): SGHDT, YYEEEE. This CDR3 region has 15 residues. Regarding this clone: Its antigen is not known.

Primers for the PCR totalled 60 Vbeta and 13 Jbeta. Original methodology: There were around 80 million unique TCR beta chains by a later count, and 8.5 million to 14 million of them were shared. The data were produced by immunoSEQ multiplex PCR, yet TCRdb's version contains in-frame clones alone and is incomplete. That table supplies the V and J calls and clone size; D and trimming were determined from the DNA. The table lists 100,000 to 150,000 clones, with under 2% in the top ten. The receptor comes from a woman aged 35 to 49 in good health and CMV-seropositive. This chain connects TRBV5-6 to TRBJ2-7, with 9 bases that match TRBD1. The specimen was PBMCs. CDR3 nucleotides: TGTGCCAGCAGCTTTATGGGACAGGGTACCTACGAGCAGTACTTC. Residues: CASSFMGQGTYEQYF.